A selection of T cell receptor beta chains follows, all from one sample in a study of cytomegalovirus exposure and HLA in healthy donors. The table came from immunoSEQ multiplex PCR; TCRdb's copy has only in-frame clones and leaves some out. The table shows around 70,000 clones, with 90% to 95% occurring only once. Sequenced material: PBMCs. The receptors come from a man younger than 30 in good health and CMV-seropositive. Both conserved end residues are part of each CDR3. D genes are given only for firm matches. Some rows mark clone size as missing; the rest say once, few, many or name a class of expanded clone.

clone_size	j_call	v_call	d_call	cdr3_length	cdr3_nt	cdr3_aa
NA	TRBJ2-2	TRBV6-4	NA	14	TGTGCCAGCAGTCAGGAGGCGAACACCGGGGAGCTGTTTTTT	CASSQEANTGELFF
NA	TRBJ2-3	TRBV28	TRBD2	16	TGTGCCAGCAGTAAAGGACTAGCGGGAGTCACAGATACGCAGTATTTT	CASSKGLAGVTDTQYF
NA	TRBJ2-7	TRBV28	TRBD1	15	TGTGCCAGCAAATCGGTCGGGGACAGAACCTACGAGCAGTACTTC	CASKSVGDRTYEQYF
NA	TRBJ2-3	TRBV11-3	NA	14	TGTGCCAGCAGCTTAGTGGGGGCGCAAGATACGCAGTATTTT	CASSLVGAQDTQYF
NA	TRBJ2-7	TRBV11-2	TRBD2	16	TGTGCCAGCAGCTTTCTAGCGGGAGGGCCGGACGACGAGCAGTACTTC	CASSFLAGGPDDEQYF
NA	TRBJ2-1	TRBV7-9	NA	18	TGTGCCAGCAGCCCAAACCCAAGACAGAGCAGCTCCTACAATGAGCAGTTCTTC	CASSPNPRQSSSYNEQFF
NA	TRBJ2-5	TRBV18	NA	14	TGTGCCAGCTCACGGGCCGCATCCCAAGAGACCCAGTACTTC	CASSRAASQETQYF
NA	TRBJ2-1	TRBV11-3	NA	14	TGTGCCAGCAGCTTAGACGCAGGATCAGATGAGCAGTTCTTC	CASSLDAGSDEQFF
NA	TRBJ2-1	TRBV19	NA	15	TGTGCCAGTAGTAGAAAGCTTAGTTTCTACAATGAGCAGTTCTTC	CASSRKLSFYNEQFF
NA	TRBJ2-3	TRBV29-1	TRBD2	14	TGCAGCGTTGTTCCGGGAGGGCCCACAGATACGCAGTATTTT	CSVVPGGPTDTQYF
once	TRBJ2-7	TRBV6-1	TRBD2	16	TGTGCCAGCAGTGAATGGGCTAGCGGGAGTTTTTACGAGCAGTACTTC	CASSEWASGSFYEQYF
NA	TRBJ2-1	TRBV21-1	NA	15	TGTGCCAGCAGCCCCGGGATAGCGGGGTCACATGAGCAGTTCTTC	CASSPGIAGSHEQFF
NA	TRBJ2-7	TRBV5-4	NA	15	TGTGCCAGCAGCTTAGGACCTTTCACGTCGGGGGAGCAGTACTTC	CASSLGPFTSGEQYF
NA	TRBJ2-2	TRBV27	TRBD2	14	TGTGCCACCTATGCGGGAGAGAACACCGGGGAGCTGTTTTTT	CATYAGENTGELFF
NA	TRBJ1-1	TRBV7-3	NA	13	TGTGCCAGCAGCTTAAGTACTTACACTGAAGCTTTCTTT	CASSLSTYTEAFF
NA	TRBJ2-1	TRBV2	NA	16	TGTGCCAGCAGTGAAAGAGCGTTCTCCCTAGGGGATGAGCAGTTCTTC	CASSERAFSLGDEQFF
NA	TRBJ2-1	TRBV9	NA	13	TGTGCCAGCAGCGGTGGACTCTACAATGAGCAGTTCTTC	CASSGGLYNEQFF
NA	TRBJ2-4	TRBV11-2	TRBD2	19	TGTGCCAGCAGCTCCGAACTAGCGGGAGGGGTAGGGGGCAAAAACATTCAGTACTTC	CASSSELAGGVGGKNIQYF
NA	TRBJ1-1	TRBV29-1	NA	14	TGCAGCGTTGCGCCAGGATATATGAACACTGAAGCTTTCTTT	CSVAPGYMNTEAFF
NA	TRBJ1-1	TRBV30	NA	15	TGTGCCTGGAGTGGCGGGAAGGTTTTGAACACTGAAGCTTTCTTT	CAWSGGKVLNTEAFF
NA	TRBJ2-7	TRBV5-1	TRBD2	14	TGCGCCAGCAGCATGGGCCAAACTAGCGGCGAGCAGTACTTC	CASSMGQTSGEQYF
NA	TRBJ2-3	TRBV6-4	NA	13	TGTGCCAGCAGTGAAATCTACACAGATACGCAGTATTTT	CASSEIYTDTQYF
NA	TRBJ2-7	TRBV28	TRBD2	13	TGTGCCAGCAGGCCGGGGACTAAAAACGAGCAGTACTTC	CASRPGTKNEQYF
NA	TRBJ2-1	TRBV2	TRBD2	16	TGTGCCAGCAAGGTCGAGCGGGGTAGCTCCTACAATGAGCAGTTCTTC	CASKVERGSSYNEQFF
NA	TRBJ2-1	TRBV11-2	NA	13	TGTGCCAGCAGTTCGGAGGCGGGCTATGAGCAGTTCTTC	CASSSEAGYEQFF
NA	TRBJ2-7	TRBV2	NA	12	TGTGCCAGCAGTGGGGTAGGGGACGAGCAGTACTTC	CASSGVGDEQYF
NA	TRBJ2-7	TRBV5-1	NA	12	TGCGCCAGCTTGGGGGGAACGAACGAGCAGTACTTC	CASLGGTNEQYF
few	TRBJ2-1	TRBV9	TRBD1	16	TGTGCCAGCAGCGCCCCGGGACAGGGGATGGACAATGAGCAGTTCTTC	CASSAPGQGMDNEQFF
NA	TRBJ2-1	TRBV7-6	TRBD2	14	TGTGCCAGCAGCCCCGGGACTAGGGACAATGAGCAGTTCTTC	CASSPGTRDNEQFF
NA	TRBJ1-5	TRBV10-3	NA	14	TGTGCCATCAGTGATACAGATAGCAATCAGCCCCAGCATTTT	CAISDTDSNQPQHF
NA	TRBJ2-7	TRBV6-5	TRBD1	15	TGTGCCAGCAGTTGGGGCGGGACAGGGAGGAACGAGCAGTACTTC	CASSWGGTGRNEQYF
NA	TRBJ1-5	TRBV30	NA	13	TGTGCCTGGAGTGGGAGACAGGATCAGCCCCAGCATTTT	CAWSGRQDQPQHF
NA	TRBJ2-5	TRBV6-1	NA	14	TGTGCCAGCAGTGAAGACACAGTCCAAGAGACCCAGTACTTC	CASSEDTVQETQYF
NA	TRBJ1-1	TRBV7-9	TRBD1	15	TGTGCCAGCAGCGCCCGACAGGGCTGGGGTACTGAAGCTTTCTTT	CASSARQGWGTEAFF
NA	TRBJ2-5	TRBV7-3	NA	13	TGTGCCAGCAGCTTACAGGGGCAAGAGACCCAGTACTTC	CASSLQGQETQYF
NA	TRBJ1-1	TRBV15	NA	15	TGTGCCACCAGCAGAGTTATGGACAGAGTAGGTGAAGCTTTCTTT	CATSRVMDRVGEAFF
NA	TRBJ2-2	TRBV28	NA	15	TGTGCCAGCAGTTTCCGGGACGGGAGCACCGGGGAGCTGTTTTTT	CASSFRDGSTGELFF
once	TRBJ2-1	TRBV5-1	TRBD2	16	TGCGCCAGCAGCTTGTCCGCGGGAGGGACCTACAATGAGCAGTTCTTC	CASSLSAGGTYNEQFF
NA	TRBJ1-2	TRBV27	TRBD1	13	TGTGCCAGCAGAAGACAGGGGGCGGGAGGCTACACCTTC	CASRRQGAGGYTF
NA	TRBJ2-5	TRBV30	TRBD1	18	TGTGCCTGGAGTCCAAAACGCGTAGGACAGGGGACCCAAGGCACCCAGTACTTC	CAWSPKRVGQGTQGTQYF
NA	TRBJ1-1	TRBV30	TRBD1	13	TGTGCCTGCGTTGGCGGGACAGGGACCCCAGCTTTCTTT	CACVGGTGTPAFF
NA	TRBJ2-7	TRBV5-5	NA	13	TGTGCCAGCAGCTTGGAGGTTCAGGGGAGTAAGTACTTC	CASSLEVQGSKYF
NA	TRBJ2-1	TRBV4-2	TRBD2	15	TGTGCCAGCAGCCAAGAGGTTAGCGGGAGGAATGAGCAGTTCTTC	CASSQEVSGRNEQFF
NA	TRBJ2-1	TRBV6-5	NA	14	TGTGCCAGCAGTCTTACTAGAAAAAACAATGAGCAGTTCTTC	CASSLTRKNNEQFF
NA	TRBJ2-5	TRBV5-1	NA	13	TGCGCCAGCAGCTCCGGGGTACAAGAGACCCAGTACTTC	CASSSGVQETQYF